Listed below are T cell receptor beta chains from one sample, sequenced in a study of cytomegalovirus exposure and HLA in healthy donors. Some clones are missing from TCRdb's copy, which holds only in-frame ones; the method was immunoSEQ multiplex PCR. This sample carries approximately 140,000 clones, roughly 76% of them seen once, and the ten largest clones take under 15%. Material: PBMCs. The receptors here all came from a human donor in good health. CDR3s include the opening cysteine and the closing phenylalanine or tryptophan. The order of the fields is clone size, J gene, V gene, D gene, CDR3 protein, CDR3 DNA. A D gene is named only where the DNA matches it firmly. Only some rows state a clone size, as once, few, many or a class for expanded clones.

. TRBJ1-5 TRBV27 TRBD1 CASSSRGQFGNQPQHF TGTGCCAGCAGTTCAAGGGGACAGTTCGGCAATCAGCCCCAGCATTTT
few TRBJ2-3 TRBV10-1 . CASSEGRDGTDTQYF TGCGCCAGCAGTGAGGGGCGGGACGGGACAGATACGCAGTATTTT
. TRBJ2-5 TRBV28 TRBD2 CASSFGTSGGWQETQYF TGTGCCAGCAGTTTCGGGACTAGCGGGGGTTGGCAAGAGACCCAGTACTTC
. TRBJ2-7 TRBV5-1 . CASSPRLGFIQGSSYEQYF TGCGCCAGCAGCCCCAGATTGGGTTTCATCCAGGGGAGCTCCTACGAGCAGTACTTC
few TRBJ2-5 TRBV5-1 . CASSLGSRVEETQYF TGCGCCAGCAGCTTGGGTAGCAGGGTCGAAGAGACCCAGTACTTC
. TRBJ1-5 TRBV30 . CAWRGAGDQPQHF TGTGCCTGGAGGGGGGCAGGGGATCAGCCCCAGCATTTT
once TRBJ1-3 TRBV9 . CASRRGTSGNTIYF TGTGCCAGCCGACGGGGGACTTCGGGTAACACCATATATTTT
. TRBJ2-7 TRBV5-1 TRBD1 CASSWDGTGDYEQYF TGCGCCAGCAGCTGGGATGGGACAGGGGACTACGAGCAGTACTTC
. TRBJ2-7 TRBV19 TRBD1 CASSPDRASYEQYF TGTGCCAGTAGCCCCGACAGGGCTTCCTACGAGCAGTACTTC
. TRBJ2-7 TRBV5-4 . CASSSNYEQYF TGTGCCAGCAGCTCAAACTACGAGCAGTACTTC
. TRBJ2-1 TRBV5-1 . CASSLGGPYNEQFF TGCGCCAGCAGCTTGGGGGGGCCCTACAATGAGCAGTTCTTC
few TRBJ2-7 TRBV10-3 TRBD2 CAIAEASGRLGEQYF TGTGCCATCGCCGAGGCTAGCGGGAGATTGGGGGAGCAGTACTTC
. TRBJ1-2 TRBV28 . CASSLRASPAWGYTF TGTGCCAGCAGTTTAAGAGCCTCTCCTGCCTGGGGCTACACCTTC
. TRBJ2-1 TRBV9 TRBD2 CASSIAGGTRVESYNEQFF TGTGCCAGCAGTATAGCGGGAGGGACACGCGTAGAGTCCTACAATGAGCAGTTCTTC
. TRBJ2-1 TRBV20-1 . CSARRWREQFF TGCAGTGCTAGACGGTGGCGGGAGCAGTTCTTC
. TRBJ2-1 TRBV11-2 . CASSSERAEKGEQFF TGTGCCAGCAGCTCTGAGCGGGCGGAAAAAGGGGAGCAGTTCTTC
. TRBJ2-7 TRBV27 . CASSSQAVYEQYF TGTGCCAGCAGTTCACAGGCGGTATACGAGCAGTACTTC
. TRBJ2-7 TRBV10-3 . CAISEVLEAHF TGTGCCATCAGTGAGGTACTAGAAGCGCACTTC
. TRBJ2-5 TRBV9 . CASSVALTDQETQYF TGTGCCAGCAGCGTAGCTTTAACGGACCAAGAGACCCAGTACTTC
. TRBJ1-2 TRBV6-1 . CASSHLGRSYGYTF TGTGCCAGCAGTCACTTGGGGCGGAGTTATGGCTACACCTTC
. TRBJ2-2 TRBV11-3 TRBD2 CASSSPKTSRNTGELFF TGTGCCAGCAGCTCACCTAAGACTAGCCGGAACACCGGGGAGCTGTTTTTT
. TRBJ1-2 TRBV6-5 . CASSLTSQGSRGYTF TGTGCCAGCAGCCTAACCTCTCAGGGATCGAGGGGCTACACCTTC
once TRBJ1-6 TRBV18 . CASSSAEFYNSPLHF TGTGCCAGCTCATCCGCGGAATTTTATAATTCACCCCTCCACTTT
. TRBJ2-3 TRBV7-9 . CASSLARTDGSDTQYF TGTGCCAGCAGCTTAGCGAGGACAGATGGATCAGATACGCAGTATTTT
. TRBJ1-1 TRBV18 TRBD1 CASSQTQGGAFF TGTGCCAGCTCACAAACCCAGGGGGGAGCTTTCTTT
. TRBJ1-2 TRBV7-6 . CASSLARAGATHDNYGYTF TGTGCCAGCAGCTTAGCGAGGGCCGGCGCCACCCATGATAACTATGGCTACACCTTC
. TRBJ1-2 TRBV4-1 . CASSRDTGYTF TGCGCCAGCAGCCGGGACACTGGCTACACCTTC
few TRBJ2-7 TRBV5-8 . CASRSSGGSSYEQYF TGTGCCAGCAGGTCGAGCGGCGGAAGCTCCTACGAGCAGTACTTC
. TRBJ2-1 TRBV10-3 TRBD2 CAISSSGGAHNEQFF TGTGCCATCAGTTCGAGCGGGGGGGCCCACAATGAGCAGTTCTTC
. TRBJ2-1 TRBV11-3 . CASSLGSAGRYNEQFF TGTGCCAGCAGCTTAGGTAGTGCGGGTCGGTACAATGAGCAGTTCTTC
. TRBJ1-1 TRBV28 TRBD1 CASSQRDRGTAFF TGTGCCAGCAGTCAACGGGACAGGGGAACAGCTTTCTTT
. TRBJ2-5 TRBV9 TRBD1 CASSVVDRAGAQYF TGTGCCAGCAGCGTAGTGGACAGGGCCGGGGCCCAGTACTTC
. TRBJ1-1 TRBV5-1 . CASSVDGNTEAFF TGCGCCAGCAGCGTGGACGGGAACACTGAAGCTTTCTTT
. TRBJ2-5 TRBV19 TRBD1 CASSSNRGTQETQYF TGTGCCAGTAGTTCCAACAGGGGAACCCAAGAGACCCAGTACTTC
. TRBJ2-5 TRBV7-9 TRBD2 CASSYSGDGTQYF TGTGCCAGCAGTTACAGCGGGGATGGTACCCAGTACTTC
. TRBJ2-1 TRBV5-5 . CASSFQGYYNEQFF TGTGCCAGCAGCTTTCAGGGCTACTACAATGAGCAGTTCTTC
. TRBJ2-7 TRBV6-5 . CASTRDITYEQYF TGTGCCTCGACTCGGGACATTACCTACGAGCAGTACTTC
. TRBJ2-7 TRBV7-9 TRBD1 CASSLGDRPYEQYF TGTGCCAGCAGCTTAGGGGACAGACCCTACGAGCAGTACTTC
. TRBJ2-5 TRBV5-4 TRBD2 CASSLVSGGSETQYF TGTGCCAGCAGCTTGGTTAGCGGGGGAAGCGAGACCCAGTACTTC
. TRBJ2-7 TRBV27 TRBD2 CASSPGLAGEAVRFGQYF TGTGCCAGCAGCCCTGGACTAGCGGGGGAAGCCGTCAGGTTCGGGCAGTACTTC
. TRBJ2-1 TRBV11-2 . CASSSRSARGYEQFF TGTGCCAGCAGCTCACGTAGCGCCCGGGGATATGAGCAGTTCTTC
. TRBJ1-1 TRBV10-1 . CASRESVTGSAEAFF TGCGCCAGCAGAGAGTCCGTTACAGGGAGCGCTGAAGCTTTCTTT
few TRBJ2-2 TRBV4-1 . CASSQDGRGEDGELFF TGCGCCAGCAGCCAAGATGGCAGGGGAGAAGACGGGGAGCTGTTTTTT
. TRBJ1-6 TRBV6-6 . CASSAGTTNNSPLHF TGTGCCAGCAGTGCCGGGACAACGAATAATTCACCCCTCCACTTT
. TRBJ2-2 TRBV4-2 TRBD1 CASGGQGLTGELFF TGTGCCAGCGGCGGACAGGGTCTCACCGGGGAGCTGTTTTTT
. TRBJ1-1 TRBV6-6 . CASSHAFTEAFF TGTGCCAGCAGTCATGCGTTCACTGAAGCTTTCTTT
few TRBJ1-5 TRBV6-9 . CASSYWTRDSNQPQHF TGTGCCAGCAGTTATTGGACGAGGGATAGCAATCAGCCCCAGCATTTT
. TRBJ1-2 TRBV7-3 . CASSPGSGSSYGYTF TGTGCCAGCAGCCCAGGGAGCGGGAGTAGCTATGGCTACACCTTC
. TRBJ1-2 TRBV10-3 TRBD1 CAISETGGRNYGYTF TGTGCCATCAGTGAGACAGGGGGCCGTAACTATGGCTACACCTTC
. TRBJ2-2 TRBV28 TRBD1 CASSTPLDRPGELFF TGTGCCAGCAGCACTCCCCTGGACAGGCCCGGGGAGCTGTTTTTT
few TRBJ1-2 TRBV6-1 . CASSPGLFRITF TGTGCCAGCAGCCCCGGACTGTTTAGGATAACCTTC
. TRBJ2-7 TRBV5-1 . CASSLAEGNHYEQYF TGCGCCAGCAGCTTGGCCGAGGGCAATCACTACGAGCAGTACTTC
once TRBJ2-1 TRBV7-6 TRBD2 CASRSGLAGVGSYNEQFF TGTGCCAGCAGAAGTGGACTAGCGGGAGTAGGCTCCTACAATGAGCAGTTCTTC
few TRBJ2-7 TRBV5-1 TRBD1 CASRDRVTYEQYF TGCGCCAGCCGGGACAGGGTGACCTACGAGCAGTACTTC
. TRBJ2-3 TRBV10-3 . CAISAGTSTDTQYF TGTGCCATCAGTGCCGGGACTTCCACAGATACGCAGTATTTT
. TRBJ2-2 TRBV5-8 . CASSPIRGSGELFF TGTGCCAGCAGCCCTATCAGGGGTTCCGGGGAGCTGTTTTTT
once TRBJ2-3 TRBV7-9 TRBD2 CASRLPGTSGPHTQYF TGTGCCAGCAGACTGCCCGGGACTAGCGGGCCGCATACGCAGTATTTT